These 15 T cell receptor beta chains came from one sample sequenced in a study of blood T cell repertoires in COVID-19 (TCRdb year 2020). The library was produced with the immunoSEQ multiplex PCR assay. TCRdb stores this immuneACCESS table with in-frame sequences only. Part of the clones is absent; in the studies checked, under half of the shortfall reflects unresolved V genes, and no reason is known for the rest. Here the sample has roughly 250,000 clones; more than 70% occur a single time. Around 2.1% of the sample is taken by the ten largest. What was sequenced was PBMCs or T cells enriched from blood (not recorded which). All receptors derive from a woman aged 45-65 years who had recovered from COVID-19.

The chain uses TRBV23-1 and TRBJ1-2, with TRBD1 matching 7 bases. TRBV23-1 is designated an ORF whose function remains uncertain. J was trimmed by 4 bases and V by 9 bases; bases with no gene match: 5. The length of the CDR3 is 12 residues. In DNA, the CDR3 is TGCGCCAGACCAGGGGGAAGCTATGGCTACACCTTC. It encodes CARPGGSYGYTF.

This clone was found a few times. The chain has TRBV6-6 and TRBJ1-2, with D possibly TRBD1 on 5 matching bases. Trimming left V 6 bases short and J 14 bases short, with 16 bases between. Germline V gene lookup returns CDR1 MNHNY and CDR2 SVGAGI (reference sequence). The CDR3 spans 11 residues. The CDR3 DNA reads TGTGCCAGCAGCGCGGACGGCGGGGGGACCTTC. Translation gives CASSADGGGTF.

This chain connects TRBV6-5 to TRBJ2-1; 7 nucleotides line up with TRBD1. From germline, CDR1 is MNHEY and CDR2 SVGAGI. Trimming at V came to 10 bases and at J to 8 bases, leaving 8 bases not matched to a gene. CDR3 size: 12 residues. CDR3 protein: CATTKTGHEQFF. CDR3 nucleotide sequence: TGTGCCACCACAAAGACAGGGCATGAGCAGTTCTTC.

The chain links TRBV11-2 to TRBJ1-3; no definite D call. Trimming cost V 9 bases and J 4 bases, with 22 bases left between them. Germline CDR1 is SGHAT and CDR2 is FQNNGV. The CDR3 is made up of 16 amino acids. The CDR3 loop is CASKPAVNQPGNTIYF. The CDR3 bases are TGTGCCAGTAAGCCCGCTGTCAATCAACCCGGAAACACCATATATTTT.

The chain is built from TRBV7-2 and TRBJ2-7, with a possible D match to TRBD1 (5 bases). V shed 1 base and J shed 2 bases, with 15 bases lying between them. The V gene's germline CDR1 is SGHTA and CDR2 FQGNSA. This CDR3 is built from 16 residues. The CDR3 is CASSLGSPSGTYEQYF. The CDR3, as DNA: TGTGCCAGCAGCTTAGGTAGTCCTTCAGGGACCTACGAGCAGTACTTC.

This chain links TRBV5-1 with TRBJ2-1; 10 positions agree with TRBD2. The CDR3 totals 14 residues. Trimming at V came to 5 bases and at J to 8 bases, leaving 7 bases not matched to a gene. Germline CDR1 and CDR2: SGHRS and YFSETQ. The CDR3 DNA is TGCGCCAGCAGGCCTAGCGGGGGCCGGGATGAGCAGTTCTTC. Encoded protein: CASRPSGGRDEQFF.

The rearrangement uses TRBV28 and TRBJ1-1, with D perhaps matching TRBD1 (6 bases). The germline gives CDR1 MDHEN, CDR2 SYDVKM. CDR3 length: 11 residues. V was cut by 4 bases and J by 8 bases, with 8 bases left in between. The CDR3 is CASSYRAEAFF. As DNA, the CDR3 is TGTGCCAGCAGTTACAGGGCGGAAGCTTTCTTT. The whole variable domain, filled in from reference TRBV28 and TRBJ1-1, reads DVKVTQSSRYLVKRTGEKVFLECVQDMDHENMFWYRQDPGLGLRLIYFSYDVKMKEKGDIPEGYSVSREKKERFSLILESASTNQTSMYLCASSYRAEAFFGQGTRLTVV.

A few counts support this clone. V is TRBV30 and J is TRBJ1-2, with unresolved D. This CDR3 comprises 12 residues. The germline V gene encodes CDR1 GTSNPN and CDR2 SVGIG (reference sequence). Trimming left V 0 bases short and J 4 bases short, with 6 bases between. This CDR3 reads CAWSVGGYGYTF. In DNA, the CDR3 is TGTGCCTGGAGTGTAGGAGGCTATGGCTACACCTTC. Filled out from reference TRBV30 and TRBJ1-2, the complete variable domain reads SQTIHQWPATLVQPVGSPLSLECTVEGTSNPNLYWYRQAAGRGLQLLFYSVGIGQISSEVPQNLSASRPQDRQFILSSKKLLLSDSGFYLCAWSVGGYGYTFGSGTRLTVV.

CDR3 region: CASSEVDRGRFRQPQHF. CDR3 in DNA: TGTGCCAGCAGTGAAGTAGACAGGGGGCGGTTTCGACAGCCCCAGCATTTT. The chain has TRBV2 and TRBJ1-5; 10 nucleotides align to TRBD1. The CDR3 length is 17 residues. In germline, CDR1 is SNHLY, CDR2 FYNNEI. Germline trimming cut 1 base from V and 7 bases from J; bases unmatched to any gene: 10.

V gene TRBV12-3 or TRBV12-4 combines with J gene TRBJ2-5; maybe TRBD2 (6 bases). V lost 11 bases and J lost 8, with 15 bases in between. This CDR3 spans 11 amino acids. CDR3 sequence reads: CASRDGGTQYF. CDR3 sequence (DNA): TGTGCCTCCCGGGACGGGGGTACCCAGTACTTC.

This rearrangement joins TRBV2 to TRBJ1-2; 7 nucleotides line up with TRBD1. Germline V gene sequence: CDR1 SNHLY, CDR2 FYNNEI. The trim removed 2 bases at V and 8 bases at J, leaving 5 bases unmatched. CDR3 size: 13 residues. DNA for the CDR3: TGTGCCAGCAGTGAAAGGTGGGACAGCGGCTACACCTTC. Encoded protein: CASSERWDSGYTF.

A single count supports this clone. The chain uses TRBV15 and TRBJ1-6, with 8 bases that match TRBD1. V was pared by 5 bases and J by 9 bases, with 3 bases of the junction left unmatched. This CDR3 has 13 amino acids. Germline CDR1 reads LNHNV; CDR2 reads YYDKDF (reference sequence). CDR3 DNA: TGTGCCACCAGCCCCGACAGGGGTTCACCCCTCCACTTT. It specifies CATSPDRGSPLHF.

The chain recombines TRBV18 with TRBJ1-5; 7 bases are shared with TRBD1. Germline values: CDR1 KGHSH, CDR2 LQKENI. The ends lost 4 bases at V and 6 bases at J; junction bases unmatched: 9. This CDR3 comprises 15 residues. Here the CDR3 reads CASSHSPTGPQPQHF. The CDR3 DNA is TGTGCCAGCTCACACTCACCGACAGGGCCTCAGCCCCAGCATTTT.

The rearrangement uses TRBV28 and TRBJ2-1, with 8 nucleotides matching TRBD2. Germline lookup yields CDR1 MDHEN and CDR2 SYDVKM. The CDR3 spans 16 residues. J gave up 2 bases and V 6 bases, and 9 bases lay outside the gene matches. The CDR3 DNA reads TGTGCCAGCAGGACAAGCGGGAGTGGGGCCTACAATGAGCAGTTCTTC. Protein product: CASRTSGSGAYNEQFF.

The chain links TRBV18 to TRBJ2-2; no firm D call. The germline V gene has CDR1 KGHSH and CDR2 LQKENI. The V gene lost 5 bases and the J gene lost 4 bases, with 8 bases spanning the gap. The CDR3 covers 13 residues. CDR3 residues: CASSDTTTGELFF. For the CDR3, the DNA is TGTGCCAGCTCAGACACAACCACCGGGGAGCTGTTTTTT.